Below, 9 T cell receptor beta chains from the same sample are listed, as sequenced in a study of blood T cell repertoires in COVID-19. Assay: immunoSEQ multiplex PCR; the TCRdb copy retains only in-frame clones and omits some. The repertoire has about 74,000 clones, roughly four fifths of them found once; the top ten carry about 7.4%. Specimen: peripheral blood. The receptors here all came from a human donor in a cohort sampled during active COVID-19.

CDR3 amino acids: CASSLRTGQGSGELFF. CDR3 nucleotide sequence: TGTGCCAGCAGCCTAAGGACAGGGCAGGGTTCCGGGGAGCTGTTTTTT. J is TRBJ2-2 and V is TRBV3-1 (or the pseudogene TRBV3-2); 8 bases map to TRBD1. CDR1 LGHDT and CDR2 YNNKEL come from the germline V gene (reference sequence). The CDR3 runs 16 residues. J lost 6 bases, V lost 4 bases, and 10 bases had no gene match.

This clone has a single count. V and J are TRBV7-3 and TRBJ2-1, with TRBD2 matching 8 bases. Germline V CDR1 and CDR2: SGHTA, FQGTGA. Trimming removed 5 bases from V and 6 bases from J; junction bases left unmatched: 6. The CDR3 runs 14 residues. The CDR3 region has the DNA TGTGCCAGCAGCGTGGGACTAGGGGGCAATGAGCAGTTCTTC. Its translation: CASSVGLGGNEQFF. Drawing the rest from reference TRBV7-3 and TRBJ2-1, the complete variable domain is GAGVSQTPSNKVTEKGKYVELRCDPISGHTALYWYRQSLGQGPEFLIYFQGTGAADDSGLPNDRFFAVRPEGSVSTLKIQRTERGDSAVYLCASSVGLGGNEQFFGPGTRLTVL.

In its sample, this clone was seen a few times. The V and J genes are TRBV5-6 and TRBJ1-1, with D tentatively TRBD1 (5 bases). The CDR3 sequence is 13 residues long. Germline V lookup: CDR1 SGHDT, CDR2 YYEEEE. Trimming removed 6 bases from V and 4 bases from J, with 13 bases in between. CDR3 sequence (DNA): TGTGCCAGCATCATGATAGGGGCCACTGAAGCTTTCTTT. It codes for CASIMIGATEAFF.

This clone was seen a few times. The chain is built from TRBV7-2 and TRBJ1-4, with 7 bases aligning to TRBD1. Trimming cost V 4 bases and J 4 bases; bases outside gene matches: 3. The CDR3 loop spans 14 amino acids. Germline CDR1 SGHTA, CDR2 FQGNSA. This CDR3 is CASSSGQNNEKLFF. The CDR3 nucleotides are TGTGCCAGCAGCTCGGGACAGAATAATGAAAAACTGTTTTTT.

This clone showed up just a few times. The chain is built from TRBV7-6 and TRBJ1-1; possibly TRBD1 for D (5 bases). Germline V gene data show CDR1 as SGHVS and CDR2 as FNYEAQ. The V end lost 5 bases, the J end lost 1 base, and 11 bases lay between the germline ends. The CDR3 is 14 residues long. CDR3 coding DNA: TGTGCCAGCAGCGGCGCCACAGGGAACACTGAAGCTTTCTTT. Protein product: CASSGATGNTEAFF.

V is TRBV7-2 and J is TRBJ2-7, with TRBD2 matching 7 bases. The CDR3 runs 15 residues. V shed 5 bases and J 6 bases; nucleotides not matched to a gene: 13. CDR1 is SGHTA, CDR2 FQGNSA, per germline. CDR3 residues: CASSVSGTGGSEQYF. DNA of the CDR3: TGTGCCAGCAGCGTCTCAGGGACGGGCGGGAGCGAGCAGTACTTC.

The genes are TRBV7-9 and TRBJ2-7; no clear D gene. The germline CDR1 and CDR2 sequences are SEHNR and FQNEAQ (reference sequence). This CDR3 has 15 amino acids. V lost 1 base to trimming and J lost 2 bases, with 12 bases between them. CDR3 region: CASSLDPPGAYEQYF. Here the CDR3 DNA reads TGTGCCAGCAGCTTAGATCCTCCAGGTGCCTACGAGCAGTACTTC.

The V gene is TRBV5-8, the J gene TRBJ1-4, with 10 nucleotides matching TRBD1. The CDR3 covers 15 residues. The trim removed 4 bases at V and 5 bases at J, leaving 5 bases unmatched. The germline CDR1 and CDR2 sequences are SGHTS and YDEGEE. Here the CDR3 reads CASSRGTGANEKLFF. DNA of the CDR3: TGTGCCAGCAGCAGGGGGACAGGGGCCAATGAAAAACTGTTTTTT. The whole variable domain, remainder taken from reference TRBV5-8 and TRBJ1-4, is EAGVTQSPTHLIKTRGQQATLRCSPISGHTSVYWYQQALGLGLQFLLWYDEGEERNRGNFPPRFSGRQFPNYSSELNVNALELEDSALYLCASSRGTGANEKLFFGSGTQLSVL.

The V and J genes are TRBV9 and TRBJ2-7, with 9 bases lining up with TRBD1. The CDR3 consists of 14 residues. J gave up 6 bases and V 3 bases, and 7 bases lay outside the gene matches. Germline V lookup: CDR1 SGDLS, CDR2 YYNGEE. CDR3 region: CASSARDREAEQYF. The DNA for the CDR3 is TGTGCCAGCAGCGCAAGGGACAGGGAGGCCGAGCAGTACTTC.